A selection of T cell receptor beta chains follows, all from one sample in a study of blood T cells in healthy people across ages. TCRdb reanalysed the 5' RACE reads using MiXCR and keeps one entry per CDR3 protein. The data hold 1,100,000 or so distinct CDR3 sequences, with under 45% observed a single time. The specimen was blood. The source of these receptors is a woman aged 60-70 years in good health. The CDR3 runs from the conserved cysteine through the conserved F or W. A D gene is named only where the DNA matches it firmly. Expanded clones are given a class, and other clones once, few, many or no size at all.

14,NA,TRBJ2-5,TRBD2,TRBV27,CASTERGGRETQYF,TGTGCCAGCACCGAACGGGGGGGTCGAGAGACCCAGTACTTC
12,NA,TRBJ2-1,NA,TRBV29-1,CSVQGGSWEQFF,TGCAGCGTACAGGGGGGGTCCTGGGAGCAGTTCTTC
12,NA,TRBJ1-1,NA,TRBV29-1,CSVETGRTGAFF,TGCAGCGTTGAAACAGGGAGGACTGGAGCTTTCTTT
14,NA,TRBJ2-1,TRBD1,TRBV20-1,CSAPQGAGMGEQFF,TGCAGTGCGCCACAGGGGGCCGGTATGGGGGAGCAGTTCTTC
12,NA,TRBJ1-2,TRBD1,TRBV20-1,CSAPEGARFYTF,TGCAGTGCTCCGGAGGGGGCGAGATTCTACACCTTC
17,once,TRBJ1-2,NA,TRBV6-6,CASSYSQTRGFNYGYTF,TGTGCCAGCAGTTACTCGCAGACCAGGGGATTTAACTATGGCTACACCTTC
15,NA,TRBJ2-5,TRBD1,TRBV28,CASRVPGQGTNEQYF,TGTGCCAGCAGAGTACCGGGACAGGGGACGAATGAGCAGTACTTC
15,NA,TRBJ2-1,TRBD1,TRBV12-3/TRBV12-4,CASRTDRGRYNEQFF,TGTGCCAGCAGGACAGACAGGGGGAGGTACAATGAGCAGTTCTTC
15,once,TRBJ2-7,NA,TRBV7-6,CASSLEVAPAYEQYF,TGTGCCAGCAGCTTAGAGGTAGCGCCAGCCTACGAGCAGTACTTC
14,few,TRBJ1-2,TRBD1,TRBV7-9,CASTLGEGAYGYTF,TGTGCCAGCACCCTCGGGGAGGGGGCTTATGGCTACACCTTC
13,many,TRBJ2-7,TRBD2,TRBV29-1,CSVESGTSYEQYF,TGCAGCGTTGAAAGCGGGACTAGCTACGAGCAGTACTTC
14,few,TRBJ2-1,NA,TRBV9,CASRPADPYNEQFF,TGTGCCAGCAGGCCGGCGGACCCTTACAATGAGCAGTTCTTC
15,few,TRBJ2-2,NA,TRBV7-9,CASSPGSGNTGELFF,TGTGCCAGCAGCCCAGGGTCAGGGAACACCGGGGAGCTGTTTTTT
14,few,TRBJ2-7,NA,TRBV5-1,CASSLRDTFYEQYF,TGCGCCAGCAGCCTCCGGGACACCTTCTACGAGCAGTACTTC
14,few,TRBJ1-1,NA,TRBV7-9,CASTIGAMGTEAFF,TGTGCCAGCACCATAGGGGCGATGGGGACTGAAGCTTTCTTT
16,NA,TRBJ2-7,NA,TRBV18,CASTGRDMISSYEQYF,TGTGCCAGCACGGGGAGGGACATGATAAGCTCCTACGAGCAGTACTTC
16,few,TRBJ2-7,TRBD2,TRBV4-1,CASSARLAALRGEQYF,TGCGCCAGCAGCGCCCGACTAGCGGCACTCCGGGGCGAGCAGTACTTC
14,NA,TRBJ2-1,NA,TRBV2,CASSEPGRGDEQFF,TGTGCCAGCAGTGAGCCGGGCAGGGGCGATGAGCAGTTCTTC
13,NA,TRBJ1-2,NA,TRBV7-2,CASSLTVNYGYTF,TGTGCCAGCAGCTTAACAGTTAACTATGGCTACACCTTC
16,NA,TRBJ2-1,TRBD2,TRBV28,CASRGTSGSVRSEQFF,TGTGCCAGCAGGGGGACTAGCGGGAGTGTCCGCAGTGAGCAGTTCTTC
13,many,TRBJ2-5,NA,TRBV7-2,CASSKRVEGTQYF,TGTGCCAGCAGCAAAAGGGTGGAGGGGACCCAGTACTTC
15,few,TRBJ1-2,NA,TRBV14,CASSQDRGFNYGYTF,TGTGCCAGCAGCCAAGATCGGGGGTTTAACTATGGCTACACCTTC
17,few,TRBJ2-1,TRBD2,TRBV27,CASSPRLAGGIYNEQFF,TGTGCCAGCAGTCCCCGACTAGCGGGAGGGATCTACAATGAGCAGTTCTTC
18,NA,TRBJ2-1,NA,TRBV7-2,CASSLLSLGQSSYNEQFF,TGTGCCAGCAGCTTATTATCGCTAGGCCAGAGCTCCTACAATGAGCAGTTCTTC
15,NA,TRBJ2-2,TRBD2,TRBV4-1,CASSQPAGRGGELFF,TGCGCCAGCAGCCAGCCCGCTGGGAGGGGCGGGGAGCTGTTTTTT
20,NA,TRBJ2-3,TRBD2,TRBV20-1,CSPPPRLAGGPTYEPDTQYF,TGCAGTCCCCCCCCAAGACTAGCGGGAGGGCCAACGTATGAACCAGATACGCAGTATTTT
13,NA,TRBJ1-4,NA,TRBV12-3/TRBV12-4,CASTEGVREKLFF,TGTGCCAGCACCGAGGGGGTTCGGGAAAAACTGTTTTTT
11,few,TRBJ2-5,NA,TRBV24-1,CAIQGDETQYF,TGTGCCATCCAGGGAGACGAGACCCAGTACTTC
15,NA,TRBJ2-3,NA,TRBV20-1,CSARAGGHTTDTQYF,TGCAGTGCTAGAGCGGGGGGCCATACCACAGATACGCAGTATTTT
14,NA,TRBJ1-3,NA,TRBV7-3,CASSLANTGNTIYF,TGTGCCAGCAGCTTAGCGAACACTGGAAACACCATATATTTT
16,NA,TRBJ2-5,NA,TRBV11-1,CASSLPDRTFGGTQYF,TGTGCCAGCAGCTTACCCGACAGGACCTTCGGTGGGACCCAGTACTTC
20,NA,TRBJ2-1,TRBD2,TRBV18,CASSPTKRTSGSLTYNEQFF,TGTGCCAGCTCACCCACGAAAAGGACTAGCGGGAGTTTAACCTACAATGAGCAGTTCTTC
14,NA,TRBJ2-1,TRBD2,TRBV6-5,CASSPGREANEQFF,TGTGCCAGCAGCCCCGGGCGGGAGGCCAATGAGCAGTTCTTC
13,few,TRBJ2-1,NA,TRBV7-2,CASSLMGFDEQFF,TGTGCCAGCAGCTTAATGGGGTTCGATGAGCAGTTCTTC
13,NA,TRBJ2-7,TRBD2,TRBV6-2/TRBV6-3,CASRRTSVYEQYF,TGTGCCAGCCGTCGGACTAGCGTCTACGAGCAGTACTTC
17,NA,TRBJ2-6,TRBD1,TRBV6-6,CASTLGTEFSGANVLTF,TGTGCCAGCACTCTTGGGACAGAGTTTTCTGGGGCCAACGTCCTGACTTTC
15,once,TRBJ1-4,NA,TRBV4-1,CASSQAGRGTEKLFF,TGCGCCAGCAGCCAAGCCGGCAGGGGTACTGAAAAACTGTTTTTT
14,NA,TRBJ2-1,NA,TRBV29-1,CSVPLASSYNEQFF,TGCAGCGTTCCACTAGCCAGCTCCTACAATGAGCAGTTCTTC
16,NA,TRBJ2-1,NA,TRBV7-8,CASSLAGTVSYNEQFF,TGTGCCAGCAGCTTAGCCGGGACGGTGTCCTACAATGAGCAGTTCTTC
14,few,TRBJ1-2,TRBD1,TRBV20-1,CSGVEDRAGYGYTF,TGCAGTGGGGTTGAGGACAGGGCCGGCTATGGCTACACCTTC